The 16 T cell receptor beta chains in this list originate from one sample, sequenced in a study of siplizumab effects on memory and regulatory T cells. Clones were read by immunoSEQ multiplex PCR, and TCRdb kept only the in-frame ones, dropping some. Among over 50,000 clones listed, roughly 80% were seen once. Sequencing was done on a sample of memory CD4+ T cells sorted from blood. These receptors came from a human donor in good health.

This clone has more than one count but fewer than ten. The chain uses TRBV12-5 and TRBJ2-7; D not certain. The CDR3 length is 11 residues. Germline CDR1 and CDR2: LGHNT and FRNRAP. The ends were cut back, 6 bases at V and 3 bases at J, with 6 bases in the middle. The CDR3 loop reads CASGQDYEQYF. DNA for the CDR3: TGTGCTAGTGGCCAGGACTACGAGCAGTACTTC.

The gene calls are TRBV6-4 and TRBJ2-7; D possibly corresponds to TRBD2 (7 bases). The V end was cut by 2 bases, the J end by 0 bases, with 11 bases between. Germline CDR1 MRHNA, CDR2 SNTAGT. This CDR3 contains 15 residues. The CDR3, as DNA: TGTGCCAGCAGTGACGGGGGGGCCCTCTCCTACGAGCAGTACTTC. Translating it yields CASSDGGALSYEQYF.

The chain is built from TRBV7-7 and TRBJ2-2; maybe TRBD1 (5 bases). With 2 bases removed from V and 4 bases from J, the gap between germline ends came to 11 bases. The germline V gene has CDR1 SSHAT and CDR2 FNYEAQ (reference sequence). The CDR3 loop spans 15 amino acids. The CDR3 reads CASSLSGIGTGELFF. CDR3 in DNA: TGTGCCAGCAGCTTATCAGGGATTGGCACCGGGGAGCTGTTTTTT.

CDR3 nucleotides: TGCGCCAGCAGCCCGCCCGGGACTACGGCCGAGACCCAGTACTTC. Encoded protein: CASSPPGTTAETQYF. The V call is TRBV4-1, the J call TRBJ2-5, with TRBD2 matching 7 bases. Germline lookup yields CDR1 MGHRA and CDR2 YSYEKL. Unmatched junction bases numbered 10, after V lost 4 bases and J lost 5 bases. The CDR3 totals 15 residues.

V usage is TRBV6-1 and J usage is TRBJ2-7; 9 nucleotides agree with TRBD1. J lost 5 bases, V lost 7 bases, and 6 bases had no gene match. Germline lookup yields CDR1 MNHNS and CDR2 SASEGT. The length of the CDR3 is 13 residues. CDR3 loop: CASNRDRVDEQYF. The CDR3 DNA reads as TGTGCCAGCAACCGGGACAGGGTTGACGAGCAGTACTTC.

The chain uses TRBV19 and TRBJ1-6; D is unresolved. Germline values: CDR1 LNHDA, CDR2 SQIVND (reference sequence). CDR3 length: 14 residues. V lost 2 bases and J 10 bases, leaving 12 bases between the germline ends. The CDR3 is CASSINSGKSPLHF. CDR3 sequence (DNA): TGTGCCAGTAGTATAAACAGTGGGAAATCACCCCTCCACTTT.

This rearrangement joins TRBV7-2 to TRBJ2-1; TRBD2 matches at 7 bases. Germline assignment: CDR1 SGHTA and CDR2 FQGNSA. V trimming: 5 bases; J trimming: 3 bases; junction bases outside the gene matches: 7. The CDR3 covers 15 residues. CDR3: CASSLGTTVYNEQFF. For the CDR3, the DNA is TGTGCCAGCAGCCTCGGGACTACCGTCTACAATGAGCAGTTCTTC.

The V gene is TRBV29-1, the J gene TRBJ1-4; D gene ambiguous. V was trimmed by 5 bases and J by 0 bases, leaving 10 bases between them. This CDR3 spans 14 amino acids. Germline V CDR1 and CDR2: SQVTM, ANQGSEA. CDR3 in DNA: TGCAGCGTTCGGGAGGGAGCAACTAATGAAAAACTGTTTTTT. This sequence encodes CSVREGATNEKLFF. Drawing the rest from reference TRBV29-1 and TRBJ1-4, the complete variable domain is SAVISQKPSRDICQRGTSLTIQCQVDSQVTMMFWYRQQPGQSLTLIATANQGSEATYESGFVIDKFPISRPNLTFSTLTVSNMSPEDSSIYLCSVREGATNEKLFFGSGTQLSVL.

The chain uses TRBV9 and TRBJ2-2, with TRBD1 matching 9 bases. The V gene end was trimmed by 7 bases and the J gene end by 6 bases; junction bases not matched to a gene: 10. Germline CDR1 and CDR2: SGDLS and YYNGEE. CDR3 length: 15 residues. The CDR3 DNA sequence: TGTGCCAGCCGGCCCGGGACAGGGAAGGCCGGGGAGCTGTTTTTT. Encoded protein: CASRPGTGKAGELFF.

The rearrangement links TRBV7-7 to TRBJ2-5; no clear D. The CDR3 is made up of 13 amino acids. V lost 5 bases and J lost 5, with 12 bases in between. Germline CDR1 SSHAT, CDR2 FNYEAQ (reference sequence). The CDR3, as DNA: TGTGCCAGCAGCCCTCGACCCGGGGAGACCCAGTACTTC. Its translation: CASSPRPGETQYF.

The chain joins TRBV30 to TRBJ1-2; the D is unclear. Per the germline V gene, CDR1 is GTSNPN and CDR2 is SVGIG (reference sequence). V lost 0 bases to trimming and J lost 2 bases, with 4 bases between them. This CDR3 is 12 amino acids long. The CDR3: CAWSVQNYGYTF. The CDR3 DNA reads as TGTGCCTGGAGTGTGCAGAACTATGGCTACACCTTC.

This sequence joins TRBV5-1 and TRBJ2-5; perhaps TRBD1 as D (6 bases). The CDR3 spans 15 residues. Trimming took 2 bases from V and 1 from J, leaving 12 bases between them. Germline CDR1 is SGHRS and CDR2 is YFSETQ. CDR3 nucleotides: TGCGCCAGCAGCTTTACAGGGATTCCCCAAGAGACCCAGTACTTC. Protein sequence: CASSFTGIPQETQYF.

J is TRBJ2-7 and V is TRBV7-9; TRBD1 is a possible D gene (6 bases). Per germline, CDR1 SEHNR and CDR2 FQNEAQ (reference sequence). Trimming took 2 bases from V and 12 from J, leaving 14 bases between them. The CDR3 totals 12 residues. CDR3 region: CASSLWSGDPYF. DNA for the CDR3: TGTGCCAGCAGCTTATGGTCAGGGGATCCGTACTTC.

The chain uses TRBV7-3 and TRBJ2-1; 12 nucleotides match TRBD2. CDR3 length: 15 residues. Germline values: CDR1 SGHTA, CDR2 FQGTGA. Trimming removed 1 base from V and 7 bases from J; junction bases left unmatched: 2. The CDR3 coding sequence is TGTGCCAGCAGCTTAAAGCTAGCGGGGGGGAATGAGCAGTTCTTC. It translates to CASSLKLAGGNEQFF. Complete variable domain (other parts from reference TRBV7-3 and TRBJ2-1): GAGVSQTPSNKVTEKGKYVELRCDPISGHTALYWYRQSLGQGPEFLIYFQGTGAADDSGLPNDRFFAVRPEGSVSTLKIQRTERGDSAVYLCASSLKLAGGNEQFFGPGTRLTVL.

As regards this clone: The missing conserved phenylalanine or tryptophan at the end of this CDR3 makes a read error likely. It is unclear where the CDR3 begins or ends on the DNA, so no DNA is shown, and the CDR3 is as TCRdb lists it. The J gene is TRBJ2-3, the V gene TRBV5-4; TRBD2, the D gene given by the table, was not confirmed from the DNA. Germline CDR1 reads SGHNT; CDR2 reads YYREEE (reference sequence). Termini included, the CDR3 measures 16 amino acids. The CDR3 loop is CASSDQGTSGDWVFAK.

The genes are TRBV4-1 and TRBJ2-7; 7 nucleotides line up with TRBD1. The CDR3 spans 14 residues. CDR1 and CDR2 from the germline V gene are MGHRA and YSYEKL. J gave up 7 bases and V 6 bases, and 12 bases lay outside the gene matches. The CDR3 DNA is TGCGCCAGCAGTCCCAGCACAGGGGTGAGAGAGCAGTACTTC. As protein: CASSPSTGVREQYF.